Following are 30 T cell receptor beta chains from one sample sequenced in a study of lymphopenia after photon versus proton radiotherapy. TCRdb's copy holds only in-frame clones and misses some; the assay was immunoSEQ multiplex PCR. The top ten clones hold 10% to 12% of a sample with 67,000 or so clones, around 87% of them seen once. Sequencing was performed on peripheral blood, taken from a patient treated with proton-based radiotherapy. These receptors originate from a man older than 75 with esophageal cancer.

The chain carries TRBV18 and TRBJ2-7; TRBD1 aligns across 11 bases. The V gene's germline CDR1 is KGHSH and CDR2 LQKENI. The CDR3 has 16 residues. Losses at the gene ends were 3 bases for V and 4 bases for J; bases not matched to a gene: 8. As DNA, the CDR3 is TGTGCCAGCTCACCTTCCGGACAGGGGGCAGGTTACGAGCAGTACTTC. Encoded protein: CASSPSGQGAGYEQYF. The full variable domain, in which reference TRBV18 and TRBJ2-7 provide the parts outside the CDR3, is NAGVMQNPRHLVRRRGQEARLRCSPMKGHSHVYWYRQLPEEGLKFMVYLQKENIIDESGMPKERFSAEFPKEGPSILRIQQVVRGDSAAYFCASSPSGQGAGYEQYFGPGTRLTVT.

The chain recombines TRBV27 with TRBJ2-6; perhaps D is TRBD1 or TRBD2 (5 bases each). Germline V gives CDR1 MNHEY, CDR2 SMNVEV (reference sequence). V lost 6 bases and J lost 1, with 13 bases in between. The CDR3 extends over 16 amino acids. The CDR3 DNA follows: TGTGCCAGCAGCCCGGGACGGACGTCTGGGGCCAACGTCCTGACTTTC. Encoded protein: CASSPGRTSGANVLTF.

CDR3 residues: CASSLELGVETQYF. CDR3 nucleotides: TGTGCCAGCAGCTTAGAGCTGGGGGTTGAGACCCAGTACTTC. This chain joins TRBV7-2 and TRBJ2-5; D may correspond to TRBD1 or TRBD2 (5 bases each). The ends were cut back, 1 base at V and 5 bases at J, with 11 bases in the middle. Germline lookup yields CDR1 SGHTA and CDR2 FQGNSA. The CDR3 covers 14 residues.

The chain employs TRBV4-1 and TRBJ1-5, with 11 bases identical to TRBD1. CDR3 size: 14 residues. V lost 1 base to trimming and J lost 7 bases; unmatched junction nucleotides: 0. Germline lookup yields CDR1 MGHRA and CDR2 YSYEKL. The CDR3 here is CASSQGTGGQPQHF. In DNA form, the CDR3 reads TGCGCCAGCAGCCAAGGGACAGGGGGCCAGCCCCAGCATTTT.

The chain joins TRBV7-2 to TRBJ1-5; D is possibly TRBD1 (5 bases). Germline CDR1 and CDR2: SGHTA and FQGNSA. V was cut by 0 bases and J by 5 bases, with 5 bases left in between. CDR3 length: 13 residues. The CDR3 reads CASSLAGDQPQHF. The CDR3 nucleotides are TGTGCCAGCAGCTTAGCGGGGGATCAGCCCCAGCATTTT.

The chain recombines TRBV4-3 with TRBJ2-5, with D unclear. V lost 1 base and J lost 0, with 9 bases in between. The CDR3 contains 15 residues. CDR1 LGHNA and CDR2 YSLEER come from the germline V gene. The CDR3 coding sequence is TGCGCCAGCAGCCAAGGTGACTGGTACCAAGAGACCCAGTACTTC. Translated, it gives CASSQGDWYQETQYF.

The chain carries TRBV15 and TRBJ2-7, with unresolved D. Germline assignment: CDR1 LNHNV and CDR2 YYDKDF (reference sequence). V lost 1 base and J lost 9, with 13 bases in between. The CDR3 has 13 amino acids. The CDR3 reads CATSRVGSSLQYF. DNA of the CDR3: TGTGCCACCAGCAGAGTCGGGTCCTCGTTGCAGTACTTC.

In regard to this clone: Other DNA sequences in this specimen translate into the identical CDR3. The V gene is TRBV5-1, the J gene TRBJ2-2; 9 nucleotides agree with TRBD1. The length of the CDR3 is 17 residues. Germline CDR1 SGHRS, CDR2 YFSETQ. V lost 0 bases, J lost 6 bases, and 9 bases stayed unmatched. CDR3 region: CASSLGPPGQGAGELFF. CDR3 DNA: TGCGCCAGCAGCTTGGGGCCCCCGGGACAGGGTGCCGGGGAGCTGTTTTTT. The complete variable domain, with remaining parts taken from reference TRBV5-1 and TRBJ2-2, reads KAGVTQTPRYLIKTRGQQVTLSCSPISGHRSVSWYQQTPGQGLQFLFEYFSETQRNKGNFPGRFSGRQFSNSRSEMNVSTLELGDSALYLCASSLGPPGQGAGELFFGEGSRLTVL.

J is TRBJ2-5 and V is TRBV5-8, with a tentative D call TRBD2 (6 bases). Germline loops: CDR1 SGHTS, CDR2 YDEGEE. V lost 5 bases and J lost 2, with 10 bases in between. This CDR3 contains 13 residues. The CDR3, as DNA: TGTGCCAGCAGAGGGCGGGGACAAGAGACCCAGTACTTC. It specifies CASRGRGQETQYF.

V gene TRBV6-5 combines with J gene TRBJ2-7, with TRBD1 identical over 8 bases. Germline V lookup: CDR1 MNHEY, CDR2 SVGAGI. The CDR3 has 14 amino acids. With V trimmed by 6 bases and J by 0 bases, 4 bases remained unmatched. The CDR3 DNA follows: TGTGCCAGCAGCCGGGACAGGAGCTCCTACGAGCAGTACTTC. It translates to CASSRDRSSYEQYF.

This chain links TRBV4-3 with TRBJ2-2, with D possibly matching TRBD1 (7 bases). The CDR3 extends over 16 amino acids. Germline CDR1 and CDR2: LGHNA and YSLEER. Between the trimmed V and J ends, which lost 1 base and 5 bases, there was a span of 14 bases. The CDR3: CASSQGRDSLTGELFF. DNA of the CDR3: TGCGCCAGCAGCCAAGGGAGGGACAGTCTGACCGGGGAGCTGTTTTTT.

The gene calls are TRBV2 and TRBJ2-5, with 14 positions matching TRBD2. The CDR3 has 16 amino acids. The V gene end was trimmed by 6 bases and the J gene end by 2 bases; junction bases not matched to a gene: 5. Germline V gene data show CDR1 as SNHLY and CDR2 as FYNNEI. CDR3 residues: CASRKRLAGGQETQYF. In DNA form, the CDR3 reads TGTGCCAGCAGGAAGAGACTAGCGGGGGGGCAAGAGACCCAGTACTTC.

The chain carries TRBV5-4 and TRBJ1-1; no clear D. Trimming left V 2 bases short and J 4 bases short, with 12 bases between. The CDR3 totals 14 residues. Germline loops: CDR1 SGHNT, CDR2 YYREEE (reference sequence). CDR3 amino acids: CASSLEGAGTEAFF. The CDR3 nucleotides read TGTGCCAGCAGCTTAGAGGGAGCCGGCACTGAAGCTTTCTTT. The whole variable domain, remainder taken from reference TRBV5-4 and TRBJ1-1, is ETGVTQSPTHLIKTRGQQVTLRCSSQSGHNTVSWYQQALGQGPQFIFQYYREEENGRGNFPPRFSGLQFPNYSSELNVNALELDDSALYLCASSLEGAGTEAFFGQGTRLTVV.

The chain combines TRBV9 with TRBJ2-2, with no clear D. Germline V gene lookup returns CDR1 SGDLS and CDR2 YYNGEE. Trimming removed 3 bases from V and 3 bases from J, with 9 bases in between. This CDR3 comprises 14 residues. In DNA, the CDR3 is TGTGCCAGCAGCGACAGACCAGACACCGGGGAGCTGTTTTTT. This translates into CASSDRPDTGELFF.

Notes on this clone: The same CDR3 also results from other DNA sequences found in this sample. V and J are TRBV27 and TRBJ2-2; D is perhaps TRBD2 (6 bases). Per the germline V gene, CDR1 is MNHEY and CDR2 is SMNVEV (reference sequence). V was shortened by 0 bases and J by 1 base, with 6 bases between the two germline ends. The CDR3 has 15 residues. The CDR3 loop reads CASSLSGLNTGELFF. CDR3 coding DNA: TGTGCCAGCAGTTTATCGGGACTGAACACCGGGGAGCTGTTTTTT.

This CDR3 reads CSVDAGQGKSFF. The CDR3 region has the DNA TGCAGCGTTGACGCCGGACAGGGTAAATCTTTCTTT. The chain uses TRBV29-1 and TRBJ1-1; TRBD1 aligns across 8 bases. The CDR3 has 12 amino acids. The V and J ends lost 3 bases and 12 bases, in that order; junction bases with no gene match: 9. Germline assignment: CDR1 SQVTM and CDR2 ANQGSEA.

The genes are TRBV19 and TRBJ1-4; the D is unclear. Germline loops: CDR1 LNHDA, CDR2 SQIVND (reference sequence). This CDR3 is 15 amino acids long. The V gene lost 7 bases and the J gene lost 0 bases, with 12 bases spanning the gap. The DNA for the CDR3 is TGTGCCAGTAAGGACCCCGGGACAACTAATGAAAAACTGTTTTTT. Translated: CASKDPGTTNEKLFF.

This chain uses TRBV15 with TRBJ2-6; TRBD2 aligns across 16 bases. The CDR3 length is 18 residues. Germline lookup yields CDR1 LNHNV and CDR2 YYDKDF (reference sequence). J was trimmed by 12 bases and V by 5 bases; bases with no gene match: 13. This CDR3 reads CATSGGPGLAGGPSVLTF. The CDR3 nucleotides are TGTGCCACCAGCGGGGGTCCGGGACTAGCGGGAGGGCCTTCCGTCCTGACTTTC.

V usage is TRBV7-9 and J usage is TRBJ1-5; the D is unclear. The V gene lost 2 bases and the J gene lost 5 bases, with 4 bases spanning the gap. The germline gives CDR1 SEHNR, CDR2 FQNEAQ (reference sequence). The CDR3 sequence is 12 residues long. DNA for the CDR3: TGTGCCAGCAGCTTATTGGATCAGCCCCAGCATTTT. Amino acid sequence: CASSLLDQPQHF.

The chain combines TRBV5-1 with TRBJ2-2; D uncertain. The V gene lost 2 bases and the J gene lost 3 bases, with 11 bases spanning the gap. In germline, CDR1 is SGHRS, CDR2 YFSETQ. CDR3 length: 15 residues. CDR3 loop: CASSFGYLDTGELFF. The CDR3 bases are TGCGCCAGCAGCTTCGGGTATTTGGACACCGGGGAGCTGTTTTTT.

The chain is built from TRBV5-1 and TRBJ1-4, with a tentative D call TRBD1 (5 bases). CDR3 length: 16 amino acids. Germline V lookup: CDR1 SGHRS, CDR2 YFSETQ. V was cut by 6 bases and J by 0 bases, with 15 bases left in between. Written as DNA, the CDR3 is TGCGCCAGCACCCCTCGGGGGGATCCAACTAATGAAAAACTGTTTTTT. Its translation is CASTPRGDPTNEKLFF.

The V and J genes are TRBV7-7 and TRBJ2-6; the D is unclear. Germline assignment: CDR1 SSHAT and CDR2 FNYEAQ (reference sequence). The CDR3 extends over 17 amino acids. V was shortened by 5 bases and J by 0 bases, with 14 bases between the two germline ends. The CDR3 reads CASSQSLGRSGANVLTF. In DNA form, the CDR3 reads TGTGCCAGCAGCCAGAGCCTCGGGCGCTCTGGGGCCAACGTCCTGACTTTC.

CDR3 loop: CASSGSGTGVETQYF. The CDR3, as DNA: TGCGCCAGCAGCGGATCCGGGACAGGGGTAGAGACCCAGTACTTC. V is TRBV5-1 and J is TRBJ2-5; TRBD1 aligns across 10 bases. CDR3 length: 15 residues. V lost 4 bases and J lost 4; bases outside the gene matches: 7. CDR1 and CDR2 from the germline V gene are SGHRS and YFSETQ.

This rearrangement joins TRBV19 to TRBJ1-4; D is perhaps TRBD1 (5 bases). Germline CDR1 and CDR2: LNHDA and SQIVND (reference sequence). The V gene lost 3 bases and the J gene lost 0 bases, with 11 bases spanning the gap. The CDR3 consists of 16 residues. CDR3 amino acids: CASSIRMTATNEKLFF. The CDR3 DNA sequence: TGTGCCAGTAGTATTAGGATGACAGCAACTAATGAAAAACTGTTTTTT.

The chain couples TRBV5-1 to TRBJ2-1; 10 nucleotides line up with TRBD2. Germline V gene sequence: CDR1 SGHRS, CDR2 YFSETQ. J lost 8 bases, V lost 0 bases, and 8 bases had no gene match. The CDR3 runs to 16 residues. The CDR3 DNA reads TGCGCCAGCAGCTTGGGACCAAGCGGGGGGGCCGATGAGCAGTTCTTC. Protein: CASSLGPSGGADEQFF.

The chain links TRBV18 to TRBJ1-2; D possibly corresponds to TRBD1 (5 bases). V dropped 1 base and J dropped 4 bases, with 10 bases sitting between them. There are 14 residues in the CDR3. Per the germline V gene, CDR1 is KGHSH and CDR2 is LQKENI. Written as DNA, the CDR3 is TGTGCCAGCTCACCACGCGGGGGTATCTATGGCTACACCTTC. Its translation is CASSPRGGIYGYTF.

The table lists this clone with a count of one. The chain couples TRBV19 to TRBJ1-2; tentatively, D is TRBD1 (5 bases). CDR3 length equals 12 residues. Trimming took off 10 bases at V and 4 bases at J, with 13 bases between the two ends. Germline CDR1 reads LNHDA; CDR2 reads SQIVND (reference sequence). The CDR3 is CANSQGIYGYTF. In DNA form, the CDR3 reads TGTGCCAACTCCCAGGGAATCTATGGCTACACCTTC.

For the CDR3, the DNA is TGTGCCAGCAGTTACGCGGGTGACAGGGGGTTCAATGAGCAGTTCTTC. It translates to CASSYAGDRGFNEQFF. J is TRBJ2-1 and V is TRBV6-6, with TRBD1 matching 9 bases. The junction had 8 bases not matched to a gene; V was cut back by 2 bases and J by 6 bases. Germline V gives CDR1 MNHNY, CDR2 SVGAGI (reference sequence). The CDR3 has 16 residues.

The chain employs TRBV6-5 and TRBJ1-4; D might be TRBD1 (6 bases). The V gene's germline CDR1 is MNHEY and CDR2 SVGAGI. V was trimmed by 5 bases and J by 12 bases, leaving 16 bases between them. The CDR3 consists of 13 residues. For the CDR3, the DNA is TGTGCCAGCAGTGAATCTCCGGGGGCTCAACTGTTTTTT. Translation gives CASSESPGAQLFF.

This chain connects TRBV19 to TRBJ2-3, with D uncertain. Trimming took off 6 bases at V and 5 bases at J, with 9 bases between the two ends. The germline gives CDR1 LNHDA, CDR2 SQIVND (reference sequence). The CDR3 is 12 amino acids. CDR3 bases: TGTGCCAGTAGCAGATTAGAAGATACGCAGTATTTT. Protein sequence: CASSRLEDTQYF.